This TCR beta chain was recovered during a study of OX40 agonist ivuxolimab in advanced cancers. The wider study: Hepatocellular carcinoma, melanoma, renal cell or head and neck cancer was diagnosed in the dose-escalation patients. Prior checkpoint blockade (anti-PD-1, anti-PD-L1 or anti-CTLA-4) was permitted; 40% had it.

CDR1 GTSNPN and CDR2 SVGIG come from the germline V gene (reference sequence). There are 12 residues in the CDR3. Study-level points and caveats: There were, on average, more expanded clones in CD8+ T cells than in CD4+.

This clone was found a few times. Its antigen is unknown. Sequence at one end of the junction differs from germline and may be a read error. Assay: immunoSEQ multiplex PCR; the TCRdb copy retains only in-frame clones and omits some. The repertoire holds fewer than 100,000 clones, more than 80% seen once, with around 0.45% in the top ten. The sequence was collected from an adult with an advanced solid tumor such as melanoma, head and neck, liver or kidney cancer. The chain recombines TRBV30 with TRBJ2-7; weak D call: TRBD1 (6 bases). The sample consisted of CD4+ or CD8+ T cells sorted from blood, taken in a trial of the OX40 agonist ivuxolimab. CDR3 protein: CAWTVGKYEQYF. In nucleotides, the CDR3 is TGTGCTTGGACAGTGGGGAAGTACGAGCAGTACTTC.